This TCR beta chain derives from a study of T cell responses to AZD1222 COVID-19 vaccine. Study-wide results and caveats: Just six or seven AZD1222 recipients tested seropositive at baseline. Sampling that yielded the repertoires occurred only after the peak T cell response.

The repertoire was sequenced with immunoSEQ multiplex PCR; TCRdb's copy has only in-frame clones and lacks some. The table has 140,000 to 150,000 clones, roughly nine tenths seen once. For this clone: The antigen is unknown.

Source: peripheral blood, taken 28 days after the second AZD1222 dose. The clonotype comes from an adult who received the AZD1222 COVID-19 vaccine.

The CDR3 sequence: CASSITAADNEQFF. The CDR3 nucleotides read TGTGCCAGCAGTATCACAGCAGCAGACAATGAGCAGTTCTTC. The rearrangement joins TRBV5-4 to TRBJ2-1; D unclear. The CDR3 has 14 residues. Per germline, CDR1 SGHNT and CDR2 YYREEE (reference sequence). V was clipped by 5 bases and J by 5 bases, with 14 bases between them.